This entry lists 8 T cell receptor beta chains sequenced from one sample in a study of blood T cells in healthy people across ages. A sample-barcoded 5' primer and a J-beta primer mix were used in a second PCR of roughly 7 to 11 cycles. TCRdb called the 5' RACE reads again in MiXCR, with one record for every CDR3 protein. This table has about 750,000 distinct CDR3 sequences, 53% appearing once. Sequencing was carried out using blood. The receptors come from a man at least 80 years old in good health.

The genes are TRBV7-9 and TRBJ2-5; D may be TRBD1 (5 bases). CDR3 length equals 13 residues. V dropped 5 bases and J dropped 6 bases, with 13 bases sitting between them. Germline V gene data show CDR1 as SEHNR and CDR2 as FQNEAQ (reference sequence). Here the CDR3 DNA reads TGTGCCAGCAGCCGTCAGGGCGCAAAGACCCAGTACTTC. This codes for CASSRQGAKTQYF.

V is TRBV3-1 and J is TRBJ1-1; the D is unclear. Germline V gives CDR1 LGHDT, CDR2 YNNKEL (reference sequence). The CDR3 has 14 amino acids. V lost 1 base, J lost 3 bases, and 9 bases lay in between. CDR3 DNA sequence: TGTGCCAGCAGCCAAGCGGGCCGCGACACTGAAGCTTTCTTT. Translating it yields CASSQAGRDTEAFF.

This clonotype was recorded a few times. The V and J genes are TRBV7-9 and TRBJ2-5; no reliable D call. The CDR3 extends over 16 amino acids. V was trimmed by 3 bases and J by 11 bases, leaving 25 bases between them. Germline-derived CDR1 and CDR2 are SEHNR and FQNEAQ (reference sequence). The CDR3 DNA follows: TGTGCCAGCAGCTTTAGTCTCGAGGATCAGGAGCGAGTGCAGTACTTC. Protein sequence: CASSFSLEDQERVQYF.

This clonotype was seen a few times. The rearrangement links TRBV9 to TRBJ2-7, with D possibly TRBD2 on 5 matching bases. The CDR3 consists of 14 residues. Trimming took 1 base from V and 5 from J, leaving 13 bases between them. The V gene's germline CDR1 is SGDLS and CDR2 YYNGEE. In DNA form, the CDR3 reads TGTGCCAGCAGCGTATTTGGCGGGCCCGACGAGCAGTACTTC. It is translated as CASSVFGGPDEQYF.

The chain has TRBV5-1 and TRBJ2-1, with 7 positions matching TRBD2. The CDR3 totals 15 residues. J was trimmed by 6 bases and V by 4 bases; bases with no gene match: 10. Germline V CDR1 and CDR2: SGHRS, YFSETQ. In DNA form, the CDR3 reads TGCGCCAGCAGCCTGGGACCTAGCGGTAGCAATGAGCAGTTCTTC. It yields the protein CASSLGPSGSNEQFF.

The chain employs TRBV3-1 and TRBJ1-2, with 7 bases that match TRBD1. With 1 base clipped from V and 7 bases from J, the junction kept 12 bases outside the gene matches. Germline lookup yields CDR1 LGHDT and CDR2 YNNKEL (reference sequence). This CDR3 contains 16 residues. Here the CDR3 DNA reads TGTGCCAGCAGCCAAGGAACCGGGACAGCTTACAGTGGCTACACCTTC. This gives the protein CASSQGTGTAYSGYTF.

V usage is TRBV27 and J usage is TRBJ1-2, with 8 bases fitting TRBD1. CDR3 length equals 13 residues. In germline, CDR1 is MNHEY, CDR2 SMNVEV (reference sequence). Trimming at V came to 6 bases and at J to 7 bases, leaving 7 bases not matched to a gene. CDR3 sequence: CASRQTGEVGYTF. In nucleotides, the CDR3 is TGTGCCAGCAGGCAGACAGGGGAAGTTGGCTACACCTTC.

This clonotype has just a few counts. The J gene is TRBJ2-7, the V gene TRBV29-1, with D maybe TRBD1 (5 bases). The CDR3 has 11 residues. V dropped 4 bases and J dropped 8 bases, with 12 bases sitting between them. CDR1 SQVTM and CDR2 ANQGSEA come from the germline V gene. CDR3 sequence (DNA): TGCAGCGTTGCTAGGGGCCCTCAGCAGTACTTC. Translated: CSVARGPQQYF.